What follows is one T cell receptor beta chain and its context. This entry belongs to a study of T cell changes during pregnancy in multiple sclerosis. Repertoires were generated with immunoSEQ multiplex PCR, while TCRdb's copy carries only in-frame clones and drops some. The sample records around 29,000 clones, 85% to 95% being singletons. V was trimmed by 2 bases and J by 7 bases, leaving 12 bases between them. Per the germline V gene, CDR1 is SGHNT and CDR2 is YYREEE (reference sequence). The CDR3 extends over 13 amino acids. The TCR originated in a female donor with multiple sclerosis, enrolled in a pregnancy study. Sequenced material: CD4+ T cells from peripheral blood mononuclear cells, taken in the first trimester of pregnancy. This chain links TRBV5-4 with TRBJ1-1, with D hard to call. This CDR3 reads CASSFRLEGEAFF. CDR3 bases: TGTGCCAGCAGCTTTCGCCTCGAGGGTGAAGCTTTCTTT.